Shown below are 14 T cell receptor beta chains from a single sample sequenced in a study of blood T cell repertoires in COVID-19. Sequenced by immunoSEQ multiplex PCR; TCRdb stores in-frame clones only, minus some. In the table there are about 160,000 clones, approximately 81% of which are singletons. The sample taken for sequencing was PBMCs or T cells enriched from blood (not recorded which). The receptors derive from a woman between 40 and 50 years old with acute COVID-19.

The chain couples TRBV2 to TRBJ2-1, with TRBD2 matching 11 bases. Germline-derived CDR1 and CDR2 are SNHLY and FYNNEI. Germline trimming cut 6 bases from V and 4 bases from J; bases unmatched to any gene: 5. This CDR3 is built from 15 residues. CDR3 bases: TGTGCCAGCAGACTACTAGCGGGGGCGTACAATGAGCAGTTCTTC. This sequence encodes CASRLLAGAYNEQFF. The whole variable domain, remainder taken from reference TRBV2 and TRBJ2-1, is EPEVTQTPSHQVTQMGQEVILRCVPISNHLYFYWYRQILGQKVEFLVSFYNNEISEKSEIFDDQFSVERPDGSNFTLKIRSTKLEDSAMYFCASRLLAGAYNEQFFGPGTRLTVL.

Only one count was recorded for this clone. The rearrangement links TRBV18 to TRBJ1-6; D is uncertain. The CDR3 has 14 residues. In germline, CDR1 is KGHSH, CDR2 LQKENI. Trimming took off 6 bases at V and 4 bases at J, with 10 bases between the two ends. The CDR3, as DNA: TGTGCCAGCTCGACGACTGAGTATAATTCACCCCTCCACTTT. Protein: CASSTTEYNSPLHF.

The chain uses TRBV12-3 or TRBV12-4 and TRBJ1-1, with a weak D call TRBD1 (6 bases). With 4 bases removed from V and 6 bases from J, the gap between germline ends came to 6 bases. The CDR3 totals 11 residues. The CDR3 region has the DNA TGTGCCAGCAGTTCAGGGGCTGAAGCTTTCTTT. This translates into CASSSGAEAFF.

The chain couples TRBV24-1 to TRBJ2-1, with 9 bases matching TRBD1. V gave up 7 bases and J gave up 6 bases; unmatched junction bases: 9. The CDR3 has 15 residues. The germline V gene encodes CDR1 KGHDR and CDR2 SFDVKD. CDR3 region: CATSSSGTGINEQFF. DNA for the CDR3: TGTGCCACCAGCTCCAGCGGGACAGGGATCAATGAGCAGTTCTTC.

The J gene is TRBJ1-1, the V gene TRBV5-8; 9 nucleotides match TRBD1. The germline V gene has CDR1 SGHTS and CDR2 YDEGEE. Germline trimming cut 3 bases from V and 4 bases from J; bases unmatched to any gene: 10. The CDR3 length is 16 residues. Here the CDR3 DNA reads TGTGCCAGCAGCTCCGGGACAGGGATCATGTCCACTGAAGCTTTCTTT. The encoded protein is CASSSGTGIMSTEAFF. The full variable domain, with the rest looked up from reference TRBV5-8 and TRBJ1-1, is EAGVTQSPTHLIKTRGQQATLRCSPISGHTSVYWYQQALGLGLQFLLWYDEGEERNRGNFPPRFSGRQFPNYSSELNVNALELEDSALYLCASSSGTGIMSTEAFFGQGTRLTVV.

This chain links TRBV18 with TRBJ1-2, with 7 bases aligning to TRBD1. Germline CDR1 is KGHSH and CDR2 is LQKENI. The V gene end was trimmed by 0 bases and the J gene end by 2 bases; junction bases not matched to a gene: 0. The CDR3 has 14 residues. CDR3 DNA: TGTGCCAGCTCACCACCGGACAGGAACTATGGCTACACCTTC. Translating it yields CASSPPDRNYGYTF.

The J gene is TRBJ2-1, the V gene TRBV7-2; possible D gene TRBD2, 5 bases. Germline loops: CDR1 SGHTA, CDR2 FQGNSA. CDR3 length: 17 residues. With 1 base removed from V and 2 bases from J, the gap between germline ends came to 15 bases. CDR3 region: CASSLGVARATYNEQFF. The CDR3, as DNA: TGTGCCAGCAGCTTAGGTGTAGCGCGAGCGACCTACAATGAGCAGTTCTTC.

The V gene is TRBV27, the J gene TRBJ1-6; a possible D gene is TRBD1 (5 bases). The germline V gene encodes CDR1 MNHEY and CDR2 SMNVEV (reference sequence). V gave up 8 bases and J gave up 5 bases, with 16 bases separating them. The CDR3 runs 15 residues. The CDR3: CASQRFWGDNSPLHF. The CDR3 DNA reads as TGTGCCAGCCAGAGGTTTTGGGGGGATAATTCACCCCTCCACTTT.

The V and J genes are TRBV27 and TRBJ2-1; 11 positions match TRBD2. V was pared by 8 bases and J by 3 bases, with 15 bases of the junction left unmatched. Germline loops: CDR1 MNHEY, CDR2 SMNVEV (reference sequence). This CDR3 comprises 18 residues. In DNA, the CDR3 is TGTGCCAGCGCCCTTACTAGCGGGAGAAAGAAAGGCTACAATGAGCAGTTCTTC. Protein sequence: CASALTSGRKKGYNEQFF.

This clone has a handful of counts. The chain links TRBV5-8 to TRBJ2-6; unclear D gene. The CDR3 length is 15 residues. Between the trimmed V and J ends, which lost 4 bases and 1 base, there was a span of 9 bases. Germline values: CDR1 SGHTS, CDR2 YDEGEE. CDR3: CASSRIVSGANVLTF. In DNA form, the CDR3 reads TGTGCCAGCAGCCGAATAGTATCTGGGGCCAACGTCCTGACTTTC.

V gene TRBV24-1 combines with J gene TRBJ1-5; TRBD1 is a possible D gene (6 bases). The V and J ends lost 4 bases and 4 bases respectively, with 7 bases between them. Germline CDR1 KGHDR, CDR2 SFDVKD. The length of the CDR3 is 13 residues. CDR3 loop: CATSEQGNQPQHF. In DNA, the CDR3 is TGTGCCACCAGTGAGCAGGGGAATCAGCCCCAGCATTTT.

The rearrangement links TRBV24-1 to TRBJ1-5; the D gene is possibly TRBD1 (6 bases). The CDR3 consists of 14 residues. V gave up 2 bases and J gave up 4 bases, with 8 bases separating them. The germline gives CDR1 KGHDR, CDR2 SFDVKD. CDR3 sequence reads: CATSDWTVNQPQHF. Here the CDR3 DNA reads TGTGCCACCAGTGATTGGACAGTGAATCAGCCCCAGCATTTT.

This clone was recorded once. The chain carries TRBV21-1 and TRBJ2-1; the table calls TRBD1, which could not be checked here. TRBV21-1 is a pseudogene. This CDR3 has 16 residues. CDR3: CASSKGDRGSYNEQFF. CDR3 nucleotide sequence: TGTGCCAGCAGCAAAGGGGACAGGGGGTCCTACAATGAGCAGTTCTTC.

This clone has just one count. The gene calls are TRBV2 and TRBJ2-4, with D possibly being TRBD1 (5 bases). V lost 3 bases to trimming and J lost 0 bases, with 15 bases between them. The CDR3 spans 17 residues. CDR1 is SNHLY, CDR2 FYNNEI, per germline. Written as DNA, the CDR3 is TGTGCCAGCAGTGACCCCCTAGGACACTTAGCCAAAAACATTCAGTACTTC. Encoded protein: CASSDPLGHLAKNIQYF. Combining the CDR3 with reference TRBV2 and TRBJ2-4 gives the whole variable domain EPEVTQTPSHQVTQMGQEVILRCVPISNHLYFYWYRQILGQKVEFLVSFYNNEISEKSEIFDDQFSVERPDGSNFTLKIRSTKLEDSAMYFCASSDPLGHLAKNIQYFGAGTRLSVL.